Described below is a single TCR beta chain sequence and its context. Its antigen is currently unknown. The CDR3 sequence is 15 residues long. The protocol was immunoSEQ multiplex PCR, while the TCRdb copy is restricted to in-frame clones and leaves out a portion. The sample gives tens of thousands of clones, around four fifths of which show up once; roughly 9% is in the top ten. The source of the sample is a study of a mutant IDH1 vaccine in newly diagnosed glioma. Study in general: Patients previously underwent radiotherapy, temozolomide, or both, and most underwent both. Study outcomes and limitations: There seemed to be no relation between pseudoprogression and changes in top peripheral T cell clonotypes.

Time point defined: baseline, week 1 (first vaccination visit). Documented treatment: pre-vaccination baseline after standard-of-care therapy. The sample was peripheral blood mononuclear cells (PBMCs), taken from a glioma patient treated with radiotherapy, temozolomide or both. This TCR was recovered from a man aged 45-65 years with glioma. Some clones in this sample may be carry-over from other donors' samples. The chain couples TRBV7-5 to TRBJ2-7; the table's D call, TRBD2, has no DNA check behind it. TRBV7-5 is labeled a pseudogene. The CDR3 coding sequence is TGTGCCAGAAGCTTAAGAAACAGAGGGTCCTACGAGCAGTACTTC. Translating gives CARSLRNRGSYEQYF.